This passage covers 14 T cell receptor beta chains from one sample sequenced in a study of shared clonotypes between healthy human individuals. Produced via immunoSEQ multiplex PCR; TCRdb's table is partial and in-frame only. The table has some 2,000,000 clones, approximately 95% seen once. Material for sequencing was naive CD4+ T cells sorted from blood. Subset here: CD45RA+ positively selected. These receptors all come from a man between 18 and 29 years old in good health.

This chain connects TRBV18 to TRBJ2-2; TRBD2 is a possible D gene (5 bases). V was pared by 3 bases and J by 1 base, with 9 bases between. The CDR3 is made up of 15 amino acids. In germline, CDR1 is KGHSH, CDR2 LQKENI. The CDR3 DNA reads TGTGCCAGCTCACCGGCCGGGGAGAACACCGGGGAGCTGTTTTTT. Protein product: CASSPAGENTGELFF.

CDR3 region: CASSPVEYNEQFF. In DNA form, the CDR3 reads TGCGCCAGCAGCCCGGTCGAATACAATGAGCAGTTCTTC. This chain joins TRBV5-1 and TRBJ2-1; D gene uncertain. The CDR3 contains 13 residues. V was trimmed by 4 bases and J by 4 bases, leaving 9 bases between them. CDR1 SGHRS and CDR2 YFSETQ come from the germline V gene. Combining the CDR3 with reference TRBV5-1 and TRBJ2-1 gives the whole variable domain KAGVTQTPRYLIKTRGQQVTLSCSPISGHRSVSWYQQTPGQGLQFLFEYFSETQRNKGNFPGRFSGRQFSNSRSEMNVSTLELGDSALYLCASSPVEYNEQFFGPGTRLTVL.

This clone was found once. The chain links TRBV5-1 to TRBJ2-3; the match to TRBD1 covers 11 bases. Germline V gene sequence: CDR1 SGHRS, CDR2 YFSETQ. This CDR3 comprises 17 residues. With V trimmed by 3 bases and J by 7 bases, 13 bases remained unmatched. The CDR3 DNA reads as TGCGCCAGCAGCTCCCGCCTTCGGACAGGGGGCGTAAATACGCAGTATTTT. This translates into CASSSRLRTGGVNTQYF.

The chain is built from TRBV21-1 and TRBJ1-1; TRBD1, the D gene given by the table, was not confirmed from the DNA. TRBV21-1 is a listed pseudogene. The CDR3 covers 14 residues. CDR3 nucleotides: TGTGCCAGCATCTCCGACAGGGCGAGAACTGAAGCTTTCTTT. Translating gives CASISDRARTEAFF.

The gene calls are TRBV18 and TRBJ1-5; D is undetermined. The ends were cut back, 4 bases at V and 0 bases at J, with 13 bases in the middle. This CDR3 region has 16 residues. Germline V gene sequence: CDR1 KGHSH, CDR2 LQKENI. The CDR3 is CASSQYSPVSNQPQHF. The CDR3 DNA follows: TGTGCCAGCTCACAATACTCCCCGGTTAGCAATCAGCCCCAGCATTTT. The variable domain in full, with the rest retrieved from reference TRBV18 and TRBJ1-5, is NAGVMQNPRHLVRRRGQEARLRCSPMKGHSHVYWYRQLPEEGLKFMVYLQKENIIDESGMPKERFSAEFPKEGPSILRIQQVVRGDSAAYFCASSQYSPVSNQPQHFGDGTRLSIL.

CDR3 residues: CASSDRILEGRGYTF. Written as DNA, the CDR3 is TGTGCCAGCTCGGACAGGATTCTCGAAGGGCGTGGCTACACCTTC. This chain uses TRBV18 with TRBJ1-2; TRBD1 matches 7 bases. With V trimmed by 6 bases and J by 7 bases, 14 bases remained unmatched. This CDR3 is built from 15 residues. Germline CDR1 is KGHSH and CDR2 is LQKENI.

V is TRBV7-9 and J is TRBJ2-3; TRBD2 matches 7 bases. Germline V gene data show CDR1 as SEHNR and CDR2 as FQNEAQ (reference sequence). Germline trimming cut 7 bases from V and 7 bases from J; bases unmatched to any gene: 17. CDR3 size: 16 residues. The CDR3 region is CASTLLGLAVMNTQYF. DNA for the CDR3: TGTGCCAGCACACTATTAGGGCTAGCGGTCATGAATACGCAGTATTTT.

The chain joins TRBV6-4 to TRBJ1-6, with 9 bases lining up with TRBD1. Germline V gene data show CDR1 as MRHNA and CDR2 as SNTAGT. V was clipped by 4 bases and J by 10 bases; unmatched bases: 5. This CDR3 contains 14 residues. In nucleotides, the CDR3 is TGTGCCAGCAGTGTTGGGGGGACAGGGTCACCCCTCCACTTT. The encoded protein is CASSVGGTGSPLHF.

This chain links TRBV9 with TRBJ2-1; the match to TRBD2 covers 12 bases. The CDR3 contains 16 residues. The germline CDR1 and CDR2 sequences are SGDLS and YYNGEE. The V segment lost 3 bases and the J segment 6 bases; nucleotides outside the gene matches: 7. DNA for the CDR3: TGTGCCAGCAGCGGACTAGCGGGGGACAAACCCAATGAGCAGTTCTTC. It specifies CASSGLAGDKPNEQFF.

The CDR3 DNA sequence: TGTGCCAGCAGTAGACAGGGGAATCGTCAGCCCCAGCATTTT. This translates into CASSRQGNRQPQHF. This chain uses TRBV28 with TRBJ1-5; 8 nucleotides line up with TRBD1. The CDR3 contains 14 residues. Per germline, CDR1 MDHEN and CDR2 SYDVKM. The J segment lost 6 bases and the V segment lost 5 bases, leaving 6 bases of the junction unmatched.

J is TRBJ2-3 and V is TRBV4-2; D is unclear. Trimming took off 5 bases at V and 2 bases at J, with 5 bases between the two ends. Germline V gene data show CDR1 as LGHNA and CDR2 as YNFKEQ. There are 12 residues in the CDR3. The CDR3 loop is CASSMHTDTQYF. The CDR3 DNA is TGTGCCAGCAGCATGCACACAGATACGCAGTATTTT.

The CDR3 is CASSLAGNENYGYTF. For the CDR3, the DNA is TGTGCCAGCAGCTTAGCTGGGAATGAGAACTATGGCTACACCTTC. V and J are TRBV11-2 and TRBJ1-2, with D hard to call. The germline V gene has CDR1 SGHAT and CDR2 FQNNGV. V lost 1 base and J lost 2, with 11 bases in between. The CDR3 has 15 residues.

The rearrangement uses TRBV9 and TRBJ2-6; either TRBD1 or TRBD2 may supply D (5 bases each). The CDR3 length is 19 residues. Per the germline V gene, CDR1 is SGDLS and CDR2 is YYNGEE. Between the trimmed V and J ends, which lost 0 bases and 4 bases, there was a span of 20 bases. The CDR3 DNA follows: TGTGCCAGCAGCGTAGGAGTAGGGACCCGTAATCCCGGGGCCAACGTCCTGACTTTC. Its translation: CASSVGVGTRNPGANVLTF.

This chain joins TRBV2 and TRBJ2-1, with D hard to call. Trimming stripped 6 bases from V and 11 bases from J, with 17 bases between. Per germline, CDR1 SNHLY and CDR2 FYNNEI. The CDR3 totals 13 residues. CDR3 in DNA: TGTGCCAGCAGGACAAACGCTGGAGAGAAGCAGTTCTTC. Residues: CASRTNAGEKQFF.